These 24 T cell receptor beta chains originate from one sample sequenced in a study of shared clonotypes between healthy human individuals (dated by TCRdb to the early 2020s). The library was prepared using the immunoSEQ multiplex PCR assay. TCRdb retrieved this table from immuneACCESS and kept in-frame rearrangements only. Not all clones are present; in checked studies, unresolved V genes account for under half, and no reason is known for the remainder. The sample table holds approximately 2.3 million clones, of which 90% to 95% were seen once. Clones ranked in the top ten supply about 0.39% of the sample. Sequencing used naive CD4+ T cells from PBMCs. Sample cell subset or site, as interpreted from the label and publication: CD45RA+ positively selected. The receptors here all came from a man younger than 30 in good health. Some clones in this sample may be carry-over from other donors' samples.

The chain is built from TRBV18 and TRBJ2-1; possible D gene TRBD2, 6 bases. V lost 1 base and J lost 3, with 10 bases in between. Germline CDR1 reads KGHSH; CDR2 reads LQKENI. This CDR3 has 15 amino acids. The CDR3 region has the DNA TGTGCCAGCTCACCACTTCACGGGAGCTACAATGAGCAGTTCTTC. Translation: CASSPLHGSYNEQFF.

A remark on this clone: The sample contains more than one DNA sequence encoding this CDR3. The V and J genes are TRBV28 and TRBJ2-1, with 16 bases that match TRBD2. After removal of 8 bases from V and 0 bases from J, the junction contained 4 bases not matched to a gene. This CDR3 is 17 amino acids long. Germline-derived CDR1 and CDR2 are MDHEN and SYDVKM. The CDR3 DNA reads TGTGCCAGCCGGGGACTAGCGGGAGGGAGCTCCTACAATGAGCAGTTCTTC. It encodes CASRGLAGGSSYNEQFF.

As DNA, the CDR3 is TGTGCCAGCTCGCGGCCCGGGACCGCCGTCCTTGAAGCTTTCTTT. Amino acids: CASSRPGTAVLEAFF. The V gene is TRBV18, the J gene TRBJ1-1; the D gene is possibly TRBD1 (5 bases). Looked up from germline, CDR1 is KGHSH and CDR2 is LQKENI. V was cut by 6 bases and J by 7 bases, with 21 bases left in between. This CDR3 comprises 15 residues.

V gene TRBV2 combines with J gene TRBJ1-2; TRBD1 might be the D (5 bases). Germline CDR1 reads SNHLY; CDR2 reads FYNNEI. Trimming took off 1 base at V and 6 bases at J, with 9 bases between the two ends. This CDR3 has 13 residues. CDR3 sequence (DNA): TGTGCCAGCAGTGAAGTGAGGGGCGATGGCTACACCTTC. The encoded protein is CASSEVRGDGYTF.

J is TRBJ2-7 and V is TRBV29-1; perhaps TRBD2 as D (5 bases). Trimming left V 7 bases short and J 2 bases short, with 12 bases between. Per the germline V gene, CDR1 is SQVTM and CDR2 is ANQGSEA. The CDR3 contains 12 residues. CDR3 DNA: TGCAGCGGGCGCAGCGGAACCTACGAGCAGTACTTC. It translates to CSGRSGTYEQYF.

Notes on this clone: Other DNA sequences in this sample translate to the same CDR3. This rearrangement joins TRBV6-5 to TRBJ1-1; D not certain. CDR1 and CDR2 from the germline V gene are MNHEY and SVGAGI. The CDR3 contains 13 residues. The V gene lost 2 bases and the J gene lost 4 bases, with 8 bases spanning the gap. The CDR3 loop reads CASSYKRGTEAFF. In nucleotides, the CDR3 is TGTGCCAGCAGTTACAAACGGGGCACTGAAGCTTTCTTT.

The sample holds one count of this clone. The chain couples TRBV28 to TRBJ2-7, with 9 nucleotides matching TRBD1. CDR3 size: 15 residues. V lost 5 bases, J lost 2 bases, and 7 bases stayed unmatched. The germline V gene encodes CDR1 MDHEN and CDR2 SYDVKM. The CDR3 DNA is TGTGCCAGCAGTCCCGGACAGGGGATCGCCTACGAGCAGTACTTC. Translation: CASSPGQGIAYEQYF.

This clone was found once. The rearrangement links TRBV2 to TRBJ2-7; D is uncertain. CDR1 and CDR2 from the germline V gene are SNHLY and FYNNEI. The CDR3 totals 13 residues. Trimming took off 6 bases at V and 2 bases at J, with 11 bases between the two ends. CDR3 residues: CASRPSQTYEQYF. The DNA of the CDR3 is TGTGCCAGCAGGCCGTCACAAACCTACGAGCAGTACTTC.

V and J are TRBV5-1 and TRBJ2-5; 8 bases are shared with TRBD1. The V gene end was trimmed by 6 bases and the J gene end by 5 bases; junction bases not matched to a gene: 9. CDR1 and CDR2 from the germline V gene are SGHRS and YFSETQ. The CDR3 loop spans 14 amino acids. This chain's CDR3 is CASTGGVAGETQYF. CDR3 DNA: TGCGCCAGCACAGGGGGCGTAGCTGGGGAGACCCAGTACTTC.

V is TRBV28 and J is TRBJ1-1; 7 nucleotides match TRBD1. This CDR3 is 15 amino acids long. Germline V gives CDR1 MDHEN, CDR2 SYDVKM. Unmatched junction bases numbered 14, after V lost 8 bases and J lost 5 bases. CDR3: CASLSPRQGKTEAFF. The DNA of the CDR3 is TGTGCCAGCCTATCCCCCCGACAGGGAAAAACTGAAGCTTTCTTT.

The chain uses TRBV7-9 and TRBJ1-2, with 10 bases lining up with TRBD1. The CDR3 sequence is 14 residues long. CDR1 SEHNR and CDR2 FQNEAQ come from the germline V gene (reference sequence). Unmatched junction bases numbered 4, after V lost 2 bases and J lost 7 bases. CDR3 residues: CASSLIGTGVGYTF. CDR3 bases: TGTGCCAGCAGCTTAATTGGGACAGGGGTTGGCTACACCTTC.

This chain connects TRBV7-3 to TRBJ2-2; 8 nucleotides agree with TRBD1. The V segment lost 5 bases and the J segment 0 bases; nucleotides outside the gene matches: 8. The germline gives CDR1 SGHTA, CDR2 FQGTGA. This CDR3 comprises 17 residues. The CDR3 spells CASSLLGTGPNTGELFF. For the CDR3, the DNA is TGTGCCAGCAGCCTGTTGGGGACAGGCCCGAACACCGGGGAGCTGTTTTTT. The variable domain in full, with the rest retrieved from reference TRBV7-3 and TRBJ2-2, is GAGVSQTPSNKVTEKGKYVELRCDPISGHTALYWYRQSLGQGPEFLIYFQGTGAADDSGLPNDRFFAVRPEGSVSTLKIQRTERGDSAVYLCASSLLGTGPNTGELFFGEGSRLTVL.

V and J are TRBV30 and TRBJ2-1, with D perhaps TRBD2 (5 bases). This CDR3 contains 14 residues. The ends were cut back, 0 bases at V and 8 bases at J, with 14 bases in the middle. CDR1 is GTSNPN and CDR2 is SVGIG in the germline V gene (reference sequence). The CDR3 DNA sequence: TGTGCCTGGAGTGTATCGGGCCTTAGCGATGAGCAGTTCTTC. This gives the protein CAWSVSGLSDEQFF.

This clone was counted between two and nine times. The CDR3 DNA reads TGTGCCACCTCCCAGTGGAACACTGAAGCTTTCTTT. As protein: CATSQWNTEAFF. The chain is built from TRBV15 and TRBJ1-1; unclear D gene. V was shortened by 8 bases and J by 1 base, with 8 bases between the two germline ends. CDR1 LNHNV and CDR2 YYDKDF come from the germline V gene (reference sequence). The CDR3 loop spans 12 amino acids.

The table lists this clone with a count of one. This rearrangement joins TRBV5-1 to TRBJ1-3; possible D gene TRBD1, 5 bases. CDR1 and CDR2 from the germline V gene are SGHRS and YFSETQ. V lost 2 bases, J lost 1 base, and 10 bases lay in between. CDR3 length equals 15 residues. The CDR3 DNA reads as TGCGCCAGCAGCTTCACAGGAGGGTCTGGAAACACCATATATTTT. This encodes CASSFTGGSGNTIYF.

This rearrangement joins TRBV25-1 to TRBJ2-1, with D possibly TRBD2 on 5 matching bases. CDR3 length equals 13 residues. V lost 6 bases to trimming and J lost 3 bases, with 9 bases between them. CDR1 and CDR2 from the germline V gene are MGHDK and SYGVNS. CDR3 sequence: CASRETNYNEQFF. The CDR3 bases are TGTGCCAGCAGGGAGACTAACTACAATGAGCAGTTCTTC.

The V and J genes are TRBV4-2 and TRBJ1-5; no clear D. V was trimmed by 0 bases and J by 0 bases, leaving 12 bases between them. This CDR3 contains 17 residues. CDR1 and CDR2 (germline): LGHNA, YNFKEQ. This chain's CDR3 is CASSQDFRQFSNQPQHF. CDR3 sequence (DNA): TGTGCCAGCAGCCAAGATTTCAGGCAATTTAGCAATCAGCCCCAGCATTTT.

The chain uses TRBV5-1 and TRBJ2-1; D is unclear. Germline V CDR1 and CDR2: SGHRS, YFSETQ. This CDR3 has 14 amino acids. V lost 1 base to trimming and J lost 9 bases, with 14 bases between them. CDR3 nucleotides: TGCGCCAGCAGCTTGCGGACCCCAGGCACTGAGCAGTTCTTC. Translating gives CASSLRTPGTEQFF.

This chain joins TRBV2 and TRBJ1-2, with TRBD1 as a possible D gene (5 bases). The CDR3 is 15 amino acids. Trimming pared 6 bases from V and 5 bases from J, leaving 19 bases between. CDR1 SNHLY and CDR2 FYNNEI come from the germline V gene. CDR3 protein: CASSGRQISPYGYTF. The CDR3 DNA follows: TGTGCCAGCAGCGGGCGACAGATCTCCCCATATGGCTACACCTTC.

The chain employs TRBV7-9 and TRBJ2-7; D perhaps matches TRBD1 (5 bases). Germline CDR1 and CDR2: SEHNR and FQNEAQ (reference sequence). This CDR3 is 14 amino acids long. Trimming shortened V by 2 bases and J by 5 bases, and 13 bases separated the two germline ends. CDR3 sequence reads: CASSLFQGVDEQYF. The CDR3, as DNA: TGTGCCAGCAGCTTATTTCAAGGGGTCGACGAGCAGTACTTC.

The chain joins TRBV18 to TRBJ2-7; possibly TRBD2 for D (5 bases). This CDR3 contains 12 residues. The V and J ends lost 2 bases and 7 bases respectively, with 9 bases between them. Germline CDR1 KGHSH, CDR2 LQKENI. CDR3 nucleotide sequence: TGTGCCAGCTCACCATCGGAGCGGGAGCAGTACTTC. Translated: CASSPSEREQYF.

This chain links TRBV18 with TRBJ1-3; D gene unclear. This CDR3 has 14 residues. Germline V gene lookup returns CDR1 KGHSH and CDR2 LQKENI. Trimming stripped 2 bases from V and 6 bases from J, with 11 bases between. The CDR3 DNA reads TGTGCCAGCTCACCAGGGATGGGAACAAACACCATATATTTT. This translates into CASSPGMGTNTIYF.

With regard to this clone: The same CDR3 arises from other DNA sequences in this sample as well. The rearrangement links TRBV7-3 to TRBJ2-2; D call uncertain. V lost 0 bases, J lost 2 bases, and 1 base lay in between. Germline V CDR1 and CDR2: SGHTA, FQGTGA. This CDR3 is built from 13 residues. The CDR3 region is CASSLTNTGELFF. CDR3 in DNA: TGTGCCAGCAGCTTAACAAACACCGGGGAGCTGTTTTTT.

The gene calls are TRBV2 and TRBJ2-7; 11 bases are a match to TRBD1. The germline V gene encodes CDR1 SNHLY and CDR2 FYNNEI. This CDR3 spans 14 amino acids. Losses at the gene ends were 8 bases for V and 2 bases for J; bases not matched to a gene: 5. The DNA for the CDR3 is TGTGCCAGCCTACCGGGACAGGGGGCCTACGAGCAGTACTTC. It is translated as CASLPGQGAYEQYF.